The next 21 T cell receptor beta chains were all read from a single sample in a study of blood T cell repertoires in COVID-19. The method was immunoSEQ multiplex PCR; TCRdb's version includes in-frame clones alone and lacks a portion of them. Among a few hundred thousand clones listed, 65% to 85% were seen once. Sequencing was performed on PBMCs or T cells enriched from blood (not recorded which). These receptors all stem from a woman aged 35 to 49 with acute COVID-19.

V is TRBV20-1 and J is TRBJ2-2, with 9 bases lining up with TRBD2. V was pared by 3 bases and J by 4 bases, with 3 bases of the junction left unmatched. This CDR3 spans 14 amino acids. Per germline, CDR1 DFQATT and CDR2 SNEGSKA (reference sequence). In nucleotides, the CDR3 is TGCAGTGCTAGTGGACTAGCGACCACCGGGGAGCTGTTTTTT. Translating it yields CSASGLATTGELFF.

This clone was counted between two and nine times. The chain recombines TRBV19 with TRBJ1-2, with a weak D call TRBD1 (5 bases). The V and J ends lost 4 bases and 4 bases respectively, with 10 bases between them. The CDR3 loop spans 13 amino acids. Germline lookup yields CDR1 LNHDA and CDR2 SQIVND (reference sequence). For the CDR3, the DNA is TGTGCCAGTAGTAGGGGGGTGACCTATGGCTACACCTTC. Protein: CASSRGVTYGYTF. The full variable domain, in which reference TRBV19 and TRBJ1-2 provide the parts outside the CDR3, is DGGITQSPKYLFRKEGQNVTLSCEQNLNHDAMYWYRQDPGQGLRLIYYSQIVNDFQKGDIAEGYSVSREKKESFPLTVTSAQKNPTAFYLCASSRGVTYGYTFGSGTRLTVV.

Only one count was recorded for this clone. The chain couples TRBV6-2 or TRBV6-3 to TRBJ2-1; D may be TRBD2 (5 bases). The germline V gene encodes CDR1 MNHEY and CDR2 SVGEGT. The CDR3 spans 15 residues. V lost 4 bases and J lost 10, with 20 bases in between. For the CDR3, the DNA is TGTGCCAGCAGTTTTCTGCGCGGGTCAACGGGCGAGCAGTTCTTC. It translates to CASSFLRGSTGEQFF.

V gene TRBV2 combines with J gene TRBJ1-3; perhaps TRBD1 as D (5 bases). Trimming stripped 7 bases from V and 4 bases from J, with 11 bases between. Germline CDR1 SNHLY, CDR2 FYNNEI. There are 13 residues in the CDR3. The DNA of the CDR3 is TGTGCCAGCAAAACAGGAGCCGGAAACACCATATATTTT. Encoded protein: CASKTGAGNTIYF.

V is TRBV5-1 and J is TRBJ2-4; 7 positions agree with TRBD2. Germline values: CDR1 SGHRS, CDR2 YFSETQ. The CDR3 loop spans 14 amino acids. V shed 0 bases and J 8 bases; nucleotides not matched to a gene: 5. This chain's CDR3 is CASSLAYAGDIQYF. In DNA form, the CDR3 reads TGCGCCAGCAGCTTGGCATATGCGGGAGACATTCAGTACTTC.

This chain uses TRBV19 with TRBJ2-1, with 7 bases aligning to TRBD1. CDR3 length: 11 residues. J was trimmed by 14 bases and V by 4 bases; bases with no gene match: 5. Germline-derived CDR1 and CDR2 are LNHDA and SQIVND (reference sequence). CDR3 residues: CASSRGGPKFF. The CDR3, as DNA: TGTGCCAGTAGTAGAGGGGGCCCAAAGTTCTTC.

The chain joins TRBV30 to TRBJ2-3, with D perhaps TRBD2 (5 bases). Germline-derived CDR1 and CDR2 are GTSNPN and SVGIG (reference sequence). Trimming stripped 1 base from V and 1 base from J, with 12 bases between. The CDR3 runs to 15 residues. This chain's CDR3 is CAWSAFPRGTDTQYF. CDR3 DNA: TGTGCCTGGAGTGCATTCCCGCGGGGCACAGATACGCAGTATTTT.

The chain combines TRBV6-6 with TRBJ1-2; the D is unclear. CDR3 length: 14 residues. The V end lost 3 bases, the J end lost 0 bases, and 8 bases lay between the germline ends. Germline V gene data show CDR1 as MNHNY and CDR2 as SVGAGI (reference sequence). CDR3 sequence: CASSYGTANYGYTF. CDR3 in DNA: TGTGCCAGCAGTTATGGAACAGCTAACTATGGCTACACCTTC.

The gene calls are TRBV6-2 or TRBV6-3 and TRBJ2-7; 10 bases match TRBD1. Germline CDR1 and CDR2: MNHEY and SVGEGT. The V and J ends lost 3 bases and 3 bases, in that order; junction bases with no gene match: 8. The CDR3 extends over 16 amino acids. DNA for the CDR3: TGTGCCAGCAGTTATGCGAGACAGGGGGCATTCTACGAGCAGTACTTC. Protein sequence: CASSYARQGAFYEQYF.

The chain recombines TRBV19 with TRBJ1-2, with D perhaps TRBD1 (5 bases). The CDR3 runs 14 residues. The V gene's germline CDR1 is LNHDA and CDR2 SQIVND (reference sequence). V lost 5 bases, J lost 8 bases, and 18 bases lay in between. CDR3 coding DNA: TGTGCCAGTAGTTCCCGCACGCAGGGAGGCGGCTACACCTTC. It is translated as CASSSRTQGGGYTF.

V usage is TRBV27 and J usage is TRBJ2-3; TRBD2 agrees at 9 bases. Trimming cost V 3 bases and J 4 bases; bases outside gene matches: 5. The germline V gene encodes CDR1 MNHEY and CDR2 SMNVEV (reference sequence). The CDR3 loop spans 15 amino acids. The chain's CDR3 is CASSLGLAGPDTQYF. The DNA of the CDR3 is TGTGCCAGCAGTTTGGGGCTAGCGGGACCAGATACGCAGTATTTT.

The sample holds one count of this clone. The rearrangement joins TRBV28 to TRBJ2-7; 12 positions agree with TRBD2. V lost 2 bases and J lost 8; bases outside the gene matches: 4. Per germline, CDR1 MDHEN and CDR2 SYDVKM. The CDR3 is 14 amino acids. The CDR3 DNA is TGTGCCAGCAGTTTACTAGCGGGAGGGCCGCAGCAGTACTTC. Translation: CASSLLAGGPQQYF.

The V gene is TRBV9, the J gene TRBJ1-2; no reliable D call. Trimming took off 3 bases at V and 14 bases at J, with 26 bases between the two ends. The CDR3 runs to 15 residues. Germline assignment: CDR1 SGDLS and CDR2 YYNGEE. The CDR3 DNA is TGTGCCAGCAGCGCTCAAACCCTGGGGAGGGCTTACCAAACCTTC. It encodes CASSAQTLGRAYQTF.

The V and J genes are TRBV7-8 and TRBJ1-4; D remains ambiguous. CDR1 and CDR2 from the germline V gene are SGHVS and FQNEAQ. This CDR3 has 17 amino acids. Trimming removed 1 base at V and 5 bases at J, with 17 bases between. This CDR3 reads CASSLDSRVGWNEKLFF. The CDR3 region has the DNA TGTGCCAGCAGCTTAGATTCCCGTGTGGGCTGGAATGAAAAACTGTTTTTT. Full variable domain (outside the CDR3, taken from reference TRBV7-8 and TRBJ1-4): GAGVSQSPRYKVAKRGQDVALRCDPISGHVSLFWYQQALGQGPEFLTYFQNEAQLDKSGLPSDRFFAERPEGSVSTLKIQRTQQEDSAVYLCASSLDSRVGWNEKLFFGSGTQLSVL.

V usage is TRBV7-3 and J usage is TRBJ1-1; 9 nucleotides line up with TRBD1. V trimming: 5 bases; J trimming: 7 bases; junction bases outside the gene matches: 5. Germline CDR1 and CDR2: SGHTA and FQGTGA. The CDR3 is 13 amino acids. The CDR3 is CASSPTGGVEAFF. In nucleotides, the CDR3 is TGTGCCAGCAGCCCCACAGGGGGCGTTGAAGCTTTCTTT.

This clone has a handful of counts. The chain has TRBV9 and TRBJ1-5; 11 nucleotides align to TRBD1. The V and J ends lost 4 bases and 7 bases, in that order; junction bases with no gene match: 4. Looked up from germline, CDR1 is SGDLS and CDR2 is YYNGEE. The CDR3 is made up of 14 amino acids. The CDR3 DNA follows: TGTGCCAGCAGCCGGGACAGGGGGGCCCAGCCCCAGCATTTT. It yields the protein CASSRDRGAQPQHF.

This clone was counted between two and nine times. The genes are TRBV6-2 or TRBV6-3 and TRBJ1-1; 10 bases match TRBD1. The V gene end was trimmed by 6 bases and the J gene end by 4 bases; junction bases not matched to a gene: 14. CDR1 and CDR2 (germline): MNHEY, SVGEGT. The CDR3 totals 17 residues. The CDR3 DNA reads as TGTGCCAGCAGCGTCCCGGGACAGGGGCTACTTATCACTGAAGCTTTCTTT. It specifies CASSVPGQGLLITEAFF.

V gene TRBV9 combines with J gene TRBJ1-2; no clear D gene. The CDR3 runs 12 residues. In germline, CDR1 is SGDLS, CDR2 YYNGEE. V gave up 3 bases and J gave up 5 bases, with 8 bases separating them. Written as DNA, the CDR3 is TGTGCCAGCAGCGGACTAAGATATGGCTACACCTTC. Protein: CASSGLRYGYTF.

The J gene is TRBJ1-1, the V gene TRBV6-6; TRBD1 might be the D (6 bases). Trimming removed 4 bases from V and 6 bases from J, with 15 bases in between. The CDR3 has 14 residues. Germline CDR1 reads MNHNY; CDR2 reads SVGAGI (reference sequence). The CDR3 loop reads CASSSDRVFAEAFF. The CDR3 region has the DNA TGTGCCAGCAGTTCGGACAGAGTCTTCGCTGAAGCTTTCTTT.

V is TRBV5-1 and J is TRBJ1-2; D uncertain. V was clipped by 1 base and J by 6 bases, with 10 bases between them. CDR1 is SGHRS and CDR2 is YFSETQ in the germline V gene. This CDR3 region has 13 residues. The CDR3: CASSLNTDNGYTF. CDR3 nucleotide sequence: TGCGCCAGCAGCTTGAACACCGACAATGGCTACACCTTC.

V and J are TRBV18 and TRBJ1-1; D gene uncertain. The ends were cut back, 2 bases at V and 0 bases at J, with 4 bases in the middle. The CDR3 consists of 13 residues. CDR1 is KGHSH, CDR2 LQKENI, per germline. CDR3 sequence (DNA): TGTGCCAGCTCACCATCAGTGAACACTGAAGCTTTCTTT. It is translated as CASSPSVNTEAFF.